Shown below are 9 T cell receptor beta chains from a single sample sequenced in a study of metastatic and nonmetastatic thyroid tumors. Using MiXCR, TCRdb reanalyzed the PCR reads. This sample carries 7,000 to 10,000 clones, under 30% of them seen once, and the ten largest clones take about 21%. Each patient went into thyroid surgery without having received any treatment. Sequencing was carried out using tumor tissue. These receptors were obtained from a female donor with papillary thyroid cancer or a benign thyroid nodule (not recorded which). Some clones in this sample may be carry-over from other donors' samples.

The chain links TRBV7-2 to TRBJ2-3, with D perhaps matching TRBD2 (5 bases). Trimming shortened V by 2 bases and J by 0 bases, and 15 bases separated the two germline ends. The CDR3 totals 17 residues. Germline loops: CDR1 SGHTA, CDR2 FQGNSA. CDR3 coding DNA: TGTGCCAGCAGCTTAAGCGGAACCTCCCTTAGCACAGATACGCAGTATTTT. It is translated as CASSLSGTSLSTDTQYF.

V gene TRBV5-1 combines with J gene TRBJ1-1, with D maybe TRBD1 (5 bases). Trimming removed 1 base from V and 1 base from J, with 5 bases in between. The germline V gene encodes CDR1 SGHRS and CDR2 YFSETQ. CDR3 length: 13 residues. CDR3 residues: CASSLRGNTEAFF. CDR3 bases: TGCGCCAGCAGCTTGAGGGGGAACACTGAAGCTTTCTTT.

V gene TRBV6-1 combines with J gene TRBJ2-2; D remains ambiguous. V was clipped by 3 bases and J by 6 bases, with 11 bases between them. This CDR3 has 14 residues. Germline V gives CDR1 MNHNS, CDR2 SASEGT. The CDR3 protein is CASSEEPRSGELFF. DNA for the CDR3: TGTGCCAGCAGTGAGGAACCACGATCCGGGGAGCTGTTTTTT.

This clone counts as medium-sized. V is TRBV5-5 and J is TRBJ2-7, with D perhaps TRBD2 (6 bases). Trimming cost V 4 bases and J 7 bases, with 21 bases left between them. The CDR3 consists of 15 residues. CDR1 SGHKS and CDR2 YYEKEE come from the germline V gene (reference sequence). The CDR3 sequence is CASSPRLVKIVEQYF. In DNA, the CDR3 is TGTGCCAGCAGCCCGCGACTAGTTAAGATTGTGGAGCAGTACTTC.

The chain links TRBV6-1 to TRBJ2-7; the D is unclear. Germline V gene data show CDR1 as MNHNS and CDR2 as SASEGT. This CDR3 region has 12 residues. V was pared by 1 base and J by 5 bases, with 6 bases between. CDR3 residues: CASSEDRHEQYF. The CDR3 DNA reads as TGTGCCAGCAGTGAAGACCGACACGAGCAGTACTTC.

In regard to this clone: The junction departs from the called germline gene at one end, perhaps through a read error. The rearrangement joins TRBV28 to TRBJ1-5, with D maybe TRBD1 (6 bases). CDR1 is MDHEN and CDR2 is SYDVKM in the germline V gene. The CDR3 length is 15 residues. The CDR3 DNA is TGTGCCAGCAGTCCACATCGGGGGGCGGTTCAGTCCCAGCATTTT. Protein sequence: CASSPHRGAVQSQHF.

This clone ranks as medium-sized. This chain uses TRBV7-6 with TRBJ2-3, with no clear D. V lost 5 bases to trimming and J lost 2 bases, with 5 bases between them. Germline CDR1 is SGHVS and CDR2 is FNYEAQ. The CDR3 sequence is 12 residues long. Here the CDR3 reads CASSPSTDTQYF. The CDR3 bases are TGTGCCAGCAGCCCCTCCACAGATACGCAGTATTTT. Supplemented by reference TRBV7-6 and TRBJ2-3, the full variable domain reads GAGVSQSPRYKVTKRGQDVALRCDPISGHVSLYWYRQALGQGPEFLTYFNYEAQQDKSGLPNDRFSAERPEGSISTLTIQRTEQRDSAMYRCASSPSTDTQYFGPGTRLTVL.

About this clone: A read error may be the cause here, since a much bigger clone is one base away. The genes are TRBV19 and TRBJ2-3; D gene uncertain. Germline loops: CDR1 LNHDA, CDR2 SQIVND (reference sequence). The CDR3 is 14 residues long. The CDR3 coding sequence is TGTGTCAGTACCCTGACCCACGGCGGAGATACGCAGTATTTT. It yields the protein CVSTLTHGGDTQYF.

At least ten counts were recorded for this clone. The gene calls are TRBV18 and TRBJ1-1; 9 bases map to TRBD1. The germline V gene has CDR1 KGHSH and CDR2 LQKENI. The CDR3 runs to 14 residues. V lost 6 bases and J lost 5; bases outside the gene matches: 7. CDR3 sequence reads: CASSLQGAPTEAFF. The DNA for the CDR3 is TGTGCCAGCTCTCTACAGGGGGCGCCGACTGAAGCTTTCTTT.